A selection of T cell receptor beta chains follows, all from one sample in a study of beta chain features in type 1 diabetes. Sequenced by immunoSEQ multiplex PCR; TCRdb stores in-frame clones only, minus some. This sample has tens of thousands of clones, with about 68% found just once. The source material was Tregs from blood. Source of these receptors: a man aged 25-45 years with type 1 diabetes. Some clones in this sample may be carry-over from other donors' samples. The CDR3 runs from the conserved cysteine through the conserved F or W. Fields, in order: D gene, V gene, CDR3 length, clone size, J gene, CDR3 DNA, CDR3 protein. The D gene is left open where the match is weak. Size values are once, few and many counts, or a class for expanded clones, and some rows have none.

d_gene: TRBD1
v_gene: TRBV2
len: 15
abundance: NA
j_gene: TRBJ1-4
CDR3nt: TGTGCCAGCAGTCTCTCAGGGGGAGCTAATGAAAAACTGTTTTTT
CDR3aa: CASSLSGGANEKLFF

d_gene: NA
v_gene: TRBV4-2
len: 14
abundance: NA
j_gene: TRBJ1-1
CDR3nt: TGTGCCAGCAGCCAAGGAGGCAGGAACACTGAAGCTTTCTTT
CDR3aa: CASSQGGRNTEAFF

d_gene: NA
v_gene: TRBV7-3
len: 13
abundance: NA
j_gene: TRBJ2-1
CDR3nt: TGTGCCAGCAGCCCTCCGGGGAACAATGAGCAGTTCTTC
CDR3aa: CASSPPGNNEQFF

d_gene: TRBD2
v_gene: TRBV6-6
len: 15
abundance: NA
j_gene: TRBJ2-3
CDR3nt: TGTGCCAGCACCTCAGCGGGGGGTTACCCAGATACGCAGTATTTT
CDR3aa: CASTSAGGYPDTQYF

d_gene: NA
v_gene: TRBV18
len: 13
abundance: NA
j_gene: TRBJ2-1
CDR3nt: TGTGCCAGCTCAACGGGGGGCGGCCGGGACGACATCTTC
CDR3aa: CASSTGGGRDDIF

d_gene: NA
v_gene: TRBV10-3
len: 14
abundance: NA
j_gene: TRBJ1-1
CDR3nt: TGTGCCATCAGCCTCTCCAGGGAGGACACTGAAGCTTTCTTT
CDR3aa: CAISLSREDTEAFF

d_gene: NA
v_gene: TRBV7-9
len: 13
abundance: few
j_gene: TRBJ1-2
CDR3nt: TGTGCCAGCAGCTCGACAAGTAACTATGGCTACACCTTC
CDR3aa: CASSSTSNYGYTF

d_gene: TRBD1
v_gene: TRBV18
len: 15
abundance: NA
j_gene: TRBJ2-1
CDR3nt: TGTGCCAGCTCATTTCCCGGGACAGGGGCCAATGAGCAGTTCTTC
CDR3aa: CASSFPGTGANEQFF

d_gene: NA
v_gene: TRBV11-2
len: 13
abundance: few
j_gene: TRBJ2-1
CDR3nt: TGTGCCAGCAGCCGGGGTAGCGTCAATGAGCAGTTCTTC
CDR3aa: CASSRGSVNEQFF

d_gene: NA
v_gene: TRBV6-5
len: 14
abundance: NA
j_gene: TRBJ1-2
CDR3nt: TGTGCCAGCAGTGAAGTGGGGGCCATCTATGGCTACACCTTC
CDR3aa: CASSEVGAIYGYTF

d_gene: TRBD1
v_gene: TRBV5-1
len: 12
abundance: NA
j_gene: TRBJ1-2
CDR3nt: TGCGCCAGCAGCTTTACAGGGGATGGCTACACCTTC
CDR3aa: CASSFTGDGYTF

d_gene: TRBD1
v_gene: TRBV7-8
len: 15
abundance: NA
j_gene: TRBJ1-2
CDR3nt: TGTGCCAGCAGCCTCAGGGGACAGGGAACCTATGGCTACACCTTC
CDR3aa: CASSLRGQGTYGYTF

d_gene: NA
v_gene: TRBV4-2
len: 15
abundance: few
j_gene: TRBJ1-5
CDR3nt: TGTGCCAGCAGCCAAGATGCGGCACCCTATCAGCCCCAGCATTTT
CDR3aa: CASSQDAAPYQPQHF

d_gene: NA
v_gene: TRBV29-1
len: 11
abundance: NA
j_gene: TRBJ2-5
CDR3nt: TGCAGCGTTGGCAGGCAAGAGACCCAGTACTTC
CDR3aa: CSVGRQETQYF

d_gene: TRBD1
v_gene: TRBV5-1
len: 14
abundance: NA
j_gene: TRBJ2-7
CDR3nt: TGCGCCAGCAGCTTTAACCGGGACAGGTACGAGCAGTACTTC
CDR3aa: CASSFNRDRYEQYF

d_gene: TRBD1
v_gene: TRBV10-3
len: 14
abundance: NA
j_gene: TRBJ1-5
CDR3nt: TGTGCCAGCCCTCAGGGCCAGGGGGGTCAGCCCCAGCATTTT
CDR3aa: CASPQGQGGQPQHF

d_gene: NA
v_gene: TRBV29-1
len: 13
abundance: NA
j_gene: TRBJ1-1
CDR3nt: TGCAGCGCGGTACGGGAGATAAACACTGAAGCTTTCTTT
CDR3aa: CSAVREINTEAFF

d_gene: NA
v_gene: TRBV2
len: 16
abundance: once
j_gene: TRBJ2-1
CDR3nt: TGTGCCAGCCTGGGGAGGCGGCCAACGAACTACAATGAGCAGTTCTTC
CDR3aa: CASLGRRPTNYNEQFF

d_gene: NA
v_gene: TRBV9
len: 14
abundance: NA
j_gene: TRBJ1-2
CDR3nt: TGTGCCAGCAGCCCACGGACAGAGAACTATGGCTACACCTTC
CDR3aa: CASSPRTENYGYTF

d_gene: TRBD1
v_gene: TRBV19
len: 16
abundance: NA
j_gene: TRBJ2-7
CDR3nt: TGTGCCAGTAGTGGATCCTTGGGGACAGACTCCTACGAGCAGTACTTC
CDR3aa: CASSGSLGTDSYEQYF

d_gene: NA
v_gene: TRBV5-6
len: 11
abundance: NA
j_gene: TRBJ2-7
CDR3nt: TGTGCCAGCAGCCACTACCTCGAGCAGTACTTC
CDR3aa: CASSHYLEQYF

d_gene: TRBD2
v_gene: TRBV4-2
len: 15
abundance: NA
j_gene: TRBJ2-7
CDR3nt: TGTGCCAGCAGCCCCAGCACTAGCGTCGGGTACGAGCAGTACTTC
CDR3aa: CASSPSTSVGYEQYF

d_gene: TRBD2
v_gene: TRBV4-2
len: 16
abundance: NA
j_gene: TRBJ2-2
CDR3nt: TGTGCCAGCAGCTTGGCCGCCTCGGGGGGCACCGGGGAGCTGTTTTTT
CDR3aa: CASSLAASGGTGELFF

d_gene: NA
v_gene: TRBV6-1
len: 15
abundance: few
j_gene: TRBJ2-3
CDR3nt: TGTGCCAGCAGTTTTCTTAGCAGTAGCACAGATACGCAGTATTTT
CDR3aa: CASSFLSSSTDTQYF

d_gene: NA
v_gene: TRBV4-1
len: 15
abundance: few
j_gene: TRBJ2-7
CDR3nt: TGCGCCAGCAGCCACCCTAGTCGACAGGTCTACGAGCAGTACTTC
CDR3aa: CASSHPSRQVYEQYF

d_gene: TRBD1
v_gene: TRBV11-2
len: 15
abundance: NA
j_gene: TRBJ2-1
CDR3nt: TGTGCCAGCAGCTTGATCGGGACAGGGTCCAATGAGCAGTTCTTC
CDR3aa: CASSLIGTGSNEQFF

d_gene: NA
v_gene: TRBV4-1
len: 20
abundance: once
j_gene: TRBJ2-5
CDR3nt: TGCGCCAGCAGCCAAGAAAATTACAGGCCTCGCCATCTGGTCAAAGAGACCCAGTACTTC
CDR3aa: CASSQENYRPRHLVKETQYF

d_gene: NA
v_gene: TRBV11-2
len: 18
abundance: NA
j_gene: TRBJ2-3
CDR3nt: TGTGCCAGCAGCTTGGAGGTCGGGGTGGGATTGAGTCCAGATACGCAGTATTTT
CDR3aa: CASSLEVGVGLSPDTQYF

d_gene: TRBD2
v_gene: TRBV19
len: 14
abundance: few
j_gene: TRBJ2-2
CDR3nt: TGTGCCAGTAGAGGCGGGGGGGCTTCCGGGGAGCTGTTTTTT
CDR3aa: CASRGGGASGELFF

d_gene: NA
v_gene: TRBV2
len: 13
abundance: NA
j_gene: TRBJ1-2
CDR3nt: TGTGCCAGCGCGATTAGGGGCAACTATGGCTACACCTTC
CDR3aa: CASAIRGNYGYTF

d_gene: TRBD1
v_gene: TRBV19
len: 13
abundance: NA
j_gene: TRBJ1-4
CDR3nt: TGTGCCAGTAGTGCGCGGGACAGTGAAAAACTGTTTTTT
CDR3aa: CASSARDSEKLFF

d_gene: NA
v_gene: TRBV6-5
len: 13
abundance: NA
j_gene: TRBJ2-1
CDR3nt: TGTGCCAGCAGTTACTCGTGGGAGAGTGAGCAGTTCTTC
CDR3aa: CASSYSWESEQFF

d_gene: NA
v_gene: TRBV5-6
len: 15
abundance: NA
j_gene: TRBJ1-6
CDR3nt: TGTGCCAGCAGCTTGTCGGGACGCGGGGATTCACCCCTCCACTTT
CDR3aa: CASSLSGRGDSPLHF

d_gene: TRBD2
v_gene: TRBV11-2
len: 14
abundance: NA
j_gene: TRBJ2-7
CDR3nt: TGTGCCAGCAGCTTTATCGGGGGGTCTTACGAGCAGTACTTC
CDR3aa: CASSFIGGSYEQYF

d_gene: NA
v_gene: TRBV7-3
len: 16
abundance: NA
j_gene: TRBJ2-1
CDR3nt: TGTGCCAGCAGCTTATCAGGGGCGCGTTCCTACAATGAGCAGTTCTTC
CDR3aa: CASSLSGARSYNEQFF

d_gene: TRBD1
v_gene: TRBV10-3
len: 13
abundance: few
j_gene: TRBJ1-1
CDR3nt: TGTGCCATCATGGGACAGGGATACACTGAAGCTTTCTTT
CDR3aa: CAIMGQGYTEAFF

d_gene: TRBD1
v_gene: TRBV9
len: 16
abundance: NA
j_gene: TRBJ2-7
CDR3nt: TGTGCCAGCAGCGTAAGCGGCGGAGACAGGGAAGTCGAGCAGTACTTC
CDR3aa: CASSVSGGDREVEQYF

d_gene: TRBD1
v_gene: TRBV14
len: 21
abundance: NA
j_gene: TRBJ1-5
CDR3nt: TGTGCCAGCAGCCAAAAACGTGGGGACAGGGGGCTTGGGTTGGAAAATCAGCCCCAGCATTTT
CDR3aa: CASSQKRGDRGLGLENQPQHF